The T cell receptor (beta chain) described here comes from a study of regulatory T cells in long-lasting Graves disease. Study-level points and caveats: With a few thousand shared public clonotypes, persistent patients exceeded new patients, who shared over 850.

CDR3-region Arm-PCR and iRepertoire HTBI primers produced the TCR beta libraries. A single record per CDR3 protein comes from TCRdb applying MiXCR to the multiplex PCR reads. The sample holds a few hundred thousand distinct CDR3 sequences, approximately 25% seen once. V shed 3 bases and J 8 bases; nucleotides not matched to a gene: 17. CDR1 and CDR2 from the germline V gene are MNHGY and SVAAGI. This CDR3 is built from 18 residues. The time point is: persistent/refractory GD, antithyroid drugs over 5 years with positive TRAb. There was RNA extracted from PBMCs, and the TCR library was made from it. As regards this clonotype: The antigen is undetermined.

This receptor was identified in a woman aged 35 to 49 with Graves disease. The V call is TRBV6-9, the J call TRBJ2-2; 8 bases match TRBD2. Source: peripheral blood mononuclear cells (PBMCs), taken when the disease was refractory, from a patient treated with antithyroid drugs. CDR3 amino acids: CASSYFNLRESGGGELFF. CDR3 DNA: TGTGCCAGCAGTTACTTCAACTTACGGGAGAGCGGGGGAGGGGAGCTGTTTTTT.